The present TCR beta chain was sequenced within a study of cytomegalovirus exposure and HLA in healthy donors. Study background: In a later analysis, it was reported that the 110 or so validation repertoires had been produced on the same platform as the roughly 700 repertoires belonging to the first cohort. Study outcomes and limitations: Clusters of TCRs from the first cohort tended to co-occur in the approximately 120 validation repertoires (as a later analysis found). Reports described diagnosis of cytomegalovirus status by the classifier as highly specific and sensitive.

In the case of this clone: Its antigen is unidentified.

The CDR3 sequence is 14 residues long. V lost 2 bases, J lost 3 bases, and 9 bases lay in between. Germline loops: CDR1 SGHAT, CDR2 FQNNGV. The method was immunoSEQ multiplex PCR; TCRdb's version includes in-frame clones alone and lacks a portion of them. Among under 60,000 clones listed, 88% were seen once. The chain links TRBV11-2 to TRBJ2-3; D is ambiguous. The sample was PBMCs. The TCR comes from a woman aged 25 to 39 in good health and CMV-seronegative. CDR3 in amino acids: CASSLNWATDTQYF. The CDR3 bases are TGTGCCAGCAGCTTAAATTGGGCGACAGATACGCAGTATTTT. Combining the CDR3 with reference TRBV11-2 and TRBJ2-3 gives the whole variable domain EAGVAQSPRYKIIEKRQSVAFWCNPISGHATLYWYQQILGQGPKLLIQFQNNGVVDDSQLPKDRFSAERLKGVDSTLKIQPAKLEDSAVYLCASSLNWATDTQYFGPGTRLTVL.